These 25 T cell receptor beta chains were all obtained from the same sample, sequenced in a study of blood T cells in healthy people across ages. Sample-barcoded 5' priming and a J-beta primer mix drove a second PCR of 7 to 11 cycles. TCRdb itself ran the 5' RACE reads through MiXCR, one entry per CDR3 protein. The table shows around 800,000 distinct CDR3 sequences, with under 30% occurring only once. In addition, the sample was reused for a study of T cells of mothers and their children.

Sequencing was done on a sample of blood. The source is a boy between 10 and 17 years old in good health.

The rearrangement links TRBV11-2 to TRBJ2-5; tentative D call: TRBD2 (5 bases). Trimming pared 2 bases from V and 2 bases from J, leaving 12 bases between. This CDR3 comprises 15 residues. Per germline, CDR1 SGHAT and CDR2 FQNNGV. In DNA, the CDR3 is TGTGCCAGCAGCTTAAACCTAGGCGGGCAAGAGACCCAGTACTTC. The encoded protein is CASSLNLGGQETQYF.

About this clonotype: A read error may produce the germline difference seen at one junction end. J is TRBJ2-4 and V is TRBV28; TRBD1 matches 8 bases. The CDR3 sequence is 14 residues long. Germline CDR1 and CDR2: MDHEN and SYDVKM. The CDR3 nucleotides are TGTACCAGCAGCCCCGGAGGACAGGGAAACATTCAGTACTTC. Translation gives CTSSPGGQGNIQYF.

For the CDR3, the DNA is TGTGCCACCAGTGATTTGCAGTCTCAAGAGACCCAGTACTTC. It codes for CATSDLQSQETQYF. The genes are TRBV24-1 and TRBJ2-5; D gene uncertain. The CDR3 totals 14 residues. Looked up from germline, CDR1 is KGHDR and CDR2 is SFDVKD. V lost 0 bases and J lost 2, with 6 bases in between.

This clonotype occurred a few times. CDR3 sequence reads: CASSYALTGWYEQYF. As DNA, the CDR3 is TGTGCCAGCAGTTACGCTTTGACAGGGTGGTACGAGCAGTACTTC. The chain uses TRBV6-5 and TRBJ2-5; TRBD1 matches 7 bases. TRBJ2-7 matches the DNA end more closely, so the J call is doubtful. Per germline, CDR1 MNHEY and CDR2 SVGAGI. The CDR3 runs 15 residues.

This clonotype appeared a few times. The V gene is TRBV4-1, the J gene TRBJ2-1; TRBD2 aligns across 13 bases. With the DNA end fitting TRBJ2-7 better, the J assignment may be wrong. Germline V gene data show CDR1 as MGHRA and CDR2 as YSYEKL. This CDR3 has 17 amino acids. The CDR3, as DNA: TGCGCCAGCAGCCAACCCCCTGGACTAGCGGGGGACTACGAGCAGTACTTC. Protein sequence: CASSQPPGLAGDYEQYF.

A few counts support this clonotype. The genes are TRBV7-2 and TRBJ2-5, with 7 bases that match TRBD2. From germline, CDR1 is SGHTA and CDR2 FQGNSA. There are 15 residues in the CDR3. V was pared by 5 bases and J by 2 bases, with 8 bases of the junction left unmatched. The CDR3 here is CASSPLGGGQETQYF. CDR3 coding DNA: TGTGCCAGCAGCCCTCTTGGCGGGGGACAAGAGACCCAGTACTTC.

This clonotype was seen only a few times. This chain uses TRBV2 with TRBJ1-1; TRBD1 aligns across 8 bases. The CDR3 covers 12 residues. Germline V gene sequence: CDR1 SNHLY, CDR2 FYNNEI. Trimming removed 7 bases from V and 7 bases from J; junction bases left unmatched: 5. CDR3 sequence: CASTGQGGEAFF. CDR3 nucleotide sequence: TGTGCCAGCACCGGACAGGGCGGTGAAGCTTTCTTT.

The rearrangement joins TRBV6-5 to TRBJ2-2; D possibly corresponds to TRBD1 (6 bases). Per the germline V gene, CDR1 is MNHEY and CDR2 is SVGAGI. V was pared by 6 bases and J by 2 bases, with 13 bases between. CDR3 length: 15 amino acids. CDR3 region: CASRLTGLNTGELFF. Here the CDR3 DNA reads TGTGCCAGCAGGTTGACAGGTCTTAACACCGGGGAGCTGTTTTTT.

For this clonotype: One end of the junction is discordant with germline, which a read error may explain. This chain connects TRBV7-9 to TRBJ2-5; a weak D match, TRBD2 (5 bases). The CDR3 runs to 10 residues. The germline V gene has CDR1 SEHNR and CDR2 FQNEAQ (reference sequence). Here the CDR3 reads CASSRETRYF. In DNA form, the CDR3 reads TGTGCCAGCAGCAGGGAGACCCGGTACTTC.

This chain connects TRBV21-1 to TRBJ2-7; TRBD1, the table's D call, lacks a check against the DNA. TRBV21-1 is a pseudogene locus. CDR3 length: 16 residues. CDR3 in DNA: TGTGCCAGCAGCAAGGCGTTGGGCAGGGTCAAGTACGAGCAGTACTTC. Translation gives CASSKALGRVKYEQYF.

This clonotype was detected a few times. The CDR3 region has the DNA TGCGCCAGCAGCCTCACTAGCGGGGCCTACAATGAGCAGTTCTTC. It translates to CASSLTSGAYNEQFF. This chain uses TRBV5-1 with TRBJ2-1, with TRBD2 matching 10 bases. The germline CDR1 and CDR2 sequences are SGHRS and YFSETQ. The CDR3 consists of 15 residues. Losses at the gene ends were 4 bases for V and 2 bases for J; bases not matched to a gene: 3.

The chain joins TRBV25-1 to TRBJ2-5, with D perhaps TRBD1 or TRBD2 (6 bases each). Germline-derived CDR1 and CDR2 are MGHDK and SYGVNS. The CDR3 spans 14 residues. Trimming took off 8 bases at V and 4 bases at J, with 17 bases between the two ends. DNA of the CDR3: TGTGCCAGCGGGCAGGGGCGGGAAGGAGAGACCCAGTACTTC. Residues: CASGQGREGETQYF.

The V gene is TRBV27, the J gene TRBJ2-3, with 8 bases identical to TRBD1. The CDR3 consists of 16 residues. Trimming removed 5 bases from V and 1 base from J; junction bases left unmatched: 8. The V gene's germline CDR1 is MNHEY and CDR2 SMNVEV (reference sequence). CDR3 sequence (DNA): TGTGCCAGCAGTCTCCGGACAGGGATGGGCACAGATACGCAGTATTTT. Translation: CASSLRTGMGTDTQYF.

This chain connects TRBV28 to TRBJ2-7; TRBD1 matches at 7 bases. The V gene's germline CDR1 is MDHEN and CDR2 SYDVKM. V was pared by 3 bases and J by 8 bases, with 10 bases of the junction left unmatched. The length of the CDR3 is 14 residues. The CDR3 spells CASSLGTAPTQQYF. CDR3 nucleotide sequence: TGTGCCAGCAGTTTGGGGACAGCTCCTACCCAGCAGTACTTC.

The table lists this clonotype with a count of one. The V call is TRBV29-1, the J call TRBJ2-1, with 11 bases that match TRBD2. Germline V gene sequence: CDR1 SQVTM, CDR2 ANQGSEA. V lost 5 bases and J lost 7; bases outside the gene matches: 13. The CDR3 sequence is 16 residues long. Written as DNA, the CDR3 is TGCAGCGTTCCCGGGGTAGCGGGGGGGATCACGAATGAGCAGTTCTTC. It codes for CSVPGVAGGITNEQFF.

The chain links TRBV29-1 to TRBJ2-5; TRBD1 agrees at 10 bases. Germline values: CDR1 SQVTM, CDR2 ANQGSEA. The CDR3 contains 12 residues. V gave up 6 bases and J gave up 5 bases; unmatched junction bases: 3. Here the CDR3 DNA reads TGCAGCGTGACAGGGGGCTTGGAGACCCAGTACTTC. Translating it yields CSVTGGLETQYF.

This clonotype occurred a few times. V usage is TRBV29-1 and J usage is TRBJ2-5, with D possibly TRBD1 on 6 matching bases. The DNA end is more similar to TRBJ2-7, so the J call may be wrong. The CDR3 is made up of 16 amino acids. Germline loops: CDR1 SQVTM, CDR2 ANQGSEA. The CDR3, as DNA: TGCAGCGTTTCTCGAACTACAGGGTCCCCTTCCTACGAGCAGTACTTC. It yields the protein CSVSRTTGSPSYEQYF.

This sequence joins TRBV10-3 and TRBJ2-5; 8 nucleotides line up with TRBD2. CDR3 length equals 15 residues. V gave up 5 bases and J gave up 7 bases; unmatched junction bases: 12. CDR1 and CDR2 (germline): ENHRY, SYGVKD. CDR3: CAISSERGRRGTQYF. CDR3 DNA: TGTGCCATCAGTTCCGAGCGGGGGCGCCGGGGGACCCAGTACTTC.

This clonotype was seen only a few times. J is TRBJ2-3 and V is TRBV20-1; a possible D gene is TRBD2 (5 bases). The CDR3 sequence is 11 residues long. Germline CDR1 reads DFQATT; CDR2 reads SNEGSKA (reference sequence). CDR3: CSGRAVDTQYF. The CDR3 DNA is TGCAGCGGGCGGGCAGTAGATACGCAGTATTTT.

The chain is built from TRBV7-2 and TRBJ2-1, with D unclear. This CDR3 has 16 residues. V was trimmed by 0 bases and J by 1 base, leaving 10 bases between them. Germline V CDR1 and CDR2: SGHTA, FQGNSA. This CDR3 reads CASSLAPVSSYNEQFF. In nucleotides, the CDR3 is TGTGCCAGCAGCTTAGCTCCGGTGAGTTCCTACAATGAGCAGTTCTTC.

About this clonotype: No conserved phenylalanine or tryptophan is present at the end of the CDR3, so a read error is the likely explanation. The chain employs TRBV7-3 and TRBJ1-2; the match to TRBD1 covers 9 bases. The germline V gene has CDR1 SGHTA and CDR2 FQGTGA. V lost 6 bases, J lost 1 base, and 3 bases stayed unmatched. The length of the CDR3 is 14 residues. CDR3 bases: TGTGCCAGCAGAGGGACAGGGCGTAACTATGGCTACACCCTC. Translated: CASRGTGRNYGYTL.

The chain has TRBV7-9 and TRBJ2-7; D is uncertain. Germline CDR1 reads SEHNR; CDR2 reads FQNEAQ (reference sequence). With 5 bases removed from V and 2 bases from J, the gap between germline ends came to 13 bases. The CDR3 consists of 14 residues. The CDR3 bases are TGTGCCAGCAGCCCCACGGAATCCACCTACGAGCAGTACTTC. Translating gives CASSPTESTYEQYF. The full variable domain, rest sourced from reference TRBV7-9 and TRBJ2-7, is DTGVSQNPRHKITKRGQNVTFRCDPISEHNRLYWYRQTLGQGPEFLTYFQNEAQLEKSRLLSDRFSAERPKGSFSTLEIQRTEQGDSAMYLCASSPTESTYEQYFGPGTRLTVT.

V is TRBV7-9 and J is TRBJ2-5; 7 bases match TRBD1. The DNA end lines up better with TRBJ2-7; the J call may be wrong. Germline CDR1 and CDR2: SEHNR and FQNEAQ (reference sequence). This CDR3 comprises 15 residues. CDR3 nucleotide sequence: TGTGCCAGCAGCTTTTCGACAGGGTTCTCCTACGAGCAGTACTTC. Translating it yields CASSFSTGFSYEQYF.

The chain uses TRBV5-1 and TRBJ2-2; D is unclear. CDR3 length: 15 amino acids. With 2 bases removed from V and 1 base from J, the gap between germline ends came to 9 bases. Germline V lookup: CDR1 SGHRS, CDR2 YFSETQ. CDR3 DNA sequence: TGCGCCAGCAGCTTTTCGGTGGGGAACACCGGGGAGCTGTTTTTT. It codes for CASSFSVGNTGELFF.

The chain links TRBV6-1 to TRBJ1-6, with 8 bases lining up with TRBD1. In germline, CDR1 is MNHNS, CDR2 SASEGT. There are 15 residues in the CDR3. J lost 10 bases, V lost 4 bases, and 9 bases had no gene match. CDR3 coding DNA: TGTGCCAGCAGTGGGGGCAGGGGGCATGGGTCACCCCTCCACTTT. It is translated as CASSGGRGHGSPLHF.